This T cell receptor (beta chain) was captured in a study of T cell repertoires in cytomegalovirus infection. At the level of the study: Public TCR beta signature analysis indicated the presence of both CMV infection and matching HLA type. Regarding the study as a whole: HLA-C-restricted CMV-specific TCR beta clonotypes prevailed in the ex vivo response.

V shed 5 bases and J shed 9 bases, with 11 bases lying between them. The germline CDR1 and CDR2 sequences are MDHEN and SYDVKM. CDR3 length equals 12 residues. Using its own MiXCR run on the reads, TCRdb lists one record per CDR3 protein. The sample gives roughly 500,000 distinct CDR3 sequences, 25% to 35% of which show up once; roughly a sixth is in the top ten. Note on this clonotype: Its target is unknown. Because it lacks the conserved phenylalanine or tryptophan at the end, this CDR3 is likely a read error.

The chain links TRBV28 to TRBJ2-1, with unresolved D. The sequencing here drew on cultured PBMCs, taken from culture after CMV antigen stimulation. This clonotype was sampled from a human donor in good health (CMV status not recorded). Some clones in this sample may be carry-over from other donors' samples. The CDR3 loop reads CASSPPVSEQFY. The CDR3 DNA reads TGTGCCAGCAGTCCCCCGGTGTCTGAGCAGTTCTAC.